Listed below are T cell receptor beta chains from one sample, sequenced in a study of memory CD4+ T cells and cytomegalovirus serostatus. Profiled with immunoSEQ multiplex PCR; TCRdb holds only in-frame clones, not every one. The sample records some 52,000 clones, around four fifths being singletons. Sequencing used memory CD4+ T cells from blood. The receptors here all came from an adult in good health and CMV-seropositive. Both conserved end residues are part of each CDR3. The D gene is left open where the match is weak. The size entry is marked missing in some rows and otherwise reads once, few, many or a size class.

abundance,j_gene,v_gene,d_gene,CDR3aa,CDR3nt
-,TRBJ2-7,TRBV5-1,-,CASSLGLSTVSYEQYF,TGCGCCAGCAGCTTGGGGCTCTCTACAGTTTCCTACGAGCAGTACTTC
-,TRBJ2-7,TRBV7-2,TRBD2,CASSLFAGGAREQYF,TGTGCCAGCAGCTTATTTGCGGGGGGGGCGCGAGAGCAGTACTTC
-,TRBJ1-1,TRBV6-5,-,CASSHRNTEAFF,TGTGCCAGCAGTCACCGGAACACTGAAGCTTTCTTT
-,TRBJ2-2,TRBV18,TRBD2,CASSGRGLGGTGELFF,TGTGCCAGCTCTGGACGGGGACTAGGTGGCACCGGGGAGCTGTTTTTT
-,TRBJ2-1,TRBV7-8,-,CASRLRESGYNEQFF,TGTGCCAGCAGGTTGAGGGAGTCGGGGTACAATGAGCAGTTCTTC
-,TRBJ2-7,TRBV5-6,-,CASSLGGRQQYF,TGTGCCAGCAGCTTGGGTGGGAGGCAGCAGTACTTC
-,TRBJ2-1,TRBV10-3,-,CAIMSTNEQFF,TGTGCCATCATGAGTACTAATGAGCAGTTCTTC
-,TRBJ1-2,TRBV13,TRBD1,CASSFQGTGVYGYTF,TGTGCCAGCAGCTTTCAAGGGACAGGCGTCTATGGCTACACCTTC
-,TRBJ1-1,TRBV20-1,-,CSARDGLQYFF,TGCAGTGCCCGAGACGGCCTACAATACTTCTTT
-,TRBJ2-1,TRBV20-1,-,CSAGATDEQFF,TGCAGTGCTGGAGCGACGGATGAGCAGTTCTTC
once,TRBJ2-1,TRBV28,-,CASRTAGASYNEQFF,TGTGCCAGCAGGACTGCGGGGGCCTCCTACAATGAGCAGTTCTTC
-,TRBJ2-5,TRBV7-9,-,CASSFSGNQETQYF,TGTGCCAGCAGCTTCAGCGGCAACCAAGAGACCCAGTACTTC
-,TRBJ2-2,TRBV7-2,-,CASCCKETNTGELFF,TGTGCCAGCTGCTGTAAGGAAACGAACACCGGGGAGCTGTTTTTT
-,TRBJ1-5,TRBV9,-,CASSVGARDSQPQHF,TGTGCCAGCAGCGTAGGGGCCAGGGACTCTCAGCCCCAGCATTTT
-,TRBJ2-7,TRBV4-2,-,CASSQDKSGLAPYEQYF,TGTGCCAGCAGCCAAGATAAGTCGGGGCTGGCCCCCTACGAGCAGTACTTC
-,TRBJ1-1,TRBV7-2,-,CASSLVGGTTEAFF,TGTGCCAGCAGCTTGGTGGGAGGGACAACTGAAGCTTTCTTT
-,TRBJ1-1,TRBV18,-,CASSPRAGDGEAFF,TGTGCCAGCTCACCACGGGCAGGGGATGGTGAAGCTTTCTTT
-,TRBJ2-5,TRBV15,-,CATSRAVAARQETQYF,TGTGCCACCAGCAGAGCTGTAGCGGCCAGACAAGAGACCCAGTACTTC
-,TRBJ1-1,TRBV7-2,-,CASSLQGLTEAFF,TGTGCCAGCAGCTTACAGGGGCTCACTGAAGCTTTCTTT
-,TRBJ2-3,TRBV18,TRBD2,CASSPSSGGFTDTQYF,TGTGCCAGCTCACCATCTAGCGGGGGATTCACAGATACGCAGTATTTT
-,TRBJ2-7,TRBV28,TRBD1,CASSPATGQSYEQYF,TGTGCCAGCAGCCCTGCCACGGGACAGTCCTACGAGCAGTACTTC
-,TRBJ1-3,TRBV10-3,-,CAISARAGNTIYF,TGTGCCATCAGTGCGAGGGCTGGAAACACCATATATTTT
-,TRBJ1-2,TRBV7-2,-,CASSLVGEDYGYTF,TGTGCCAGCAGCTTAGTAGGGGAGGACTATGGCTACACCTTC
few,TRBJ1-2,TRBV4-3,-,CASSLRGSWPNYGYTF,TGCGCCAGCAGCCTTCGGGGCAGCTGGCCTAACTATGGCTACACCTTC
-,TRBJ2-7,TRBV28,TRBD2,CASSPVAGGSYEQYF,TGTGCCAGCAGTCCAGTAGCGGGAGGCTCCTACGAGCAGTACTTC
-,TRBJ1-5,TRBV7-9,-,CASSYGGTNQPQHF,TGTGCCAGCAGCTACGGGGGTACGAATCAGCCCCAGCATTTT
-,TRBJ1-2,TRBV5-1,TRBD1,CASSDLRQGWNYGYTF,TGCGCCAGCAGCGACCTCCGACAGGGATGGAACTATGGCTACACCTTC
-,TRBJ1-3,TRBV6-1,-,CASRPGDSGNTIYF,TGTGCCAGCAGGCCGGGGGACTCTGGAAACACCATATATTTT
few,TRBJ2-3,TRBV27,-,CASRITGTLTDTQYF,TGTGCCAGCAGAATCACGGGGACTCTCACAGATACGCAGTATTTT